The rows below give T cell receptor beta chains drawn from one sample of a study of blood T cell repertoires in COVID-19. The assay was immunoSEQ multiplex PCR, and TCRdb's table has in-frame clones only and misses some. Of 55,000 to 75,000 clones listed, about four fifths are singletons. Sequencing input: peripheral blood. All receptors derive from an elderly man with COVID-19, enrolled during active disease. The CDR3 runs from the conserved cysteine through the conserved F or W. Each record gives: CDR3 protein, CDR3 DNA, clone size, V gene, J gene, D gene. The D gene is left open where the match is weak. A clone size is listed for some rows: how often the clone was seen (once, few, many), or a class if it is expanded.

CDR3 protein: CASSLARGSVTEAFF
CDR3 DNA: TGTGCCAGCAGCTTAGCCAGGGGGTCGGTCACTGAAGCTTTCTTT
clone size: .
V gene: TRBV7-9
J gene: TRBJ1-1
D gene: TRBD1

CDR3 protein: CASSIRDRGGDEQFF
CDR3 DNA: TGTGCCAGTAGTATAAGGGACAGGGGAGGGGATGAGCAGTTCTTC
clone size: .
V gene: TRBV19
J gene: TRBJ2-1
D gene: TRBD1

CDR3 protein: CASSSRAAGGSSEQFF
CDR3 DNA: TGTGCCAGCAGCTCCCGTGCAGCGGGGGGGAGCAGTGAGCAGTTCTTC
clone size: once
V gene: TRBV7-3
J gene: TRBJ2-1
D gene: TRBD2

CDR3 protein: CASSHPGLAGQETQYF
CDR3 DNA: TGTGCCAGCAGTCACCCGGGACTAGCGGGCCAAGAGACCCAGTACTTC
clone size: .
V gene: TRBV7-7
J gene: TRBJ2-5
D gene: TRBD2

CDR3 protein: CASSPGGGADTQYF
CDR3 DNA: TGTGCCAGCTCACCGGGCGGGGGGGCAGATACGCAGTATTTT
clone size: .
V gene: TRBV18
J gene: TRBJ2-3
D gene: TRBD2

CDR3 protein: CASSLAFGDSPLHF
CDR3 DNA: TGCGCCAGCAGCTTAGCGTTTGGCGATTCACCCCTCCACTTT
clone size: .
V gene: TRBV5-1
J gene: TRBJ1-6
D gene: .

CDR3 protein: CASSRDRVEKLFF
CDR3 DNA: TGTGCCAGTAGCCGGGACAGGGTCGAAAAACTGTTTTTT
clone size: .
V gene: TRBV19
J gene: TRBJ1-4
D gene: TRBD1

CDR3 protein: CASSEGDRGKQYF
CDR3 DNA: TGTGCCAGCAGTGAAGGGGACAGGGGGAAGCAGTACTTC
clone size: .
V gene: TRBV25-1
J gene: TRBJ2-7
D gene: TRBD1

CDR3 protein: CASSHWTGGAGAEAFF
CDR3 DNA: TGTGCCAGTAGTCACTGGACAGGGGGCGCGGGCGCTGAAGCTTTCTTT
clone size: .
V gene: TRBV19
J gene: TRBJ1-1
D gene: TRBD1

CDR3 protein: CATTDRNTEAFF
CDR3 DNA: TGTGCCACCACGGACAGGAACACTGAAGCTTTCTTT
clone size: few
V gene: TRBV25-1
J gene: TRBJ1-1
D gene: .

CDR3 protein: CASSSTGIGYTF
CDR3 DNA: TGTGCCAGCAGCTCCACAGGGATTGGCTACACCTTC
clone size: .
V gene: TRBV5-6
J gene: TRBJ1-2
D gene: .

CDR3 protein: CATSSPGRAGGETQYF
CDR3 DNA: TGTGCCACCAGCTCACCCGGAAGGGCGGGGGGAGAGACCCAGTACTTC
clone size: .
V gene: TRBV15
J gene: TRBJ2-5
D gene: TRBD2

CDR3 protein: CASSVSGGDTQYF
CDR3 DNA: TGTGCCAGCAGCGTATCAGGGGGAGATACGCAGTATTTT
clone size: .
V gene: TRBV9
J gene: TRBJ2-3
D gene: TRBD1

CDR3 protein: CATSDLVVDTQYF
CDR3 DNA: TGTGCCACCAGTGATCTAGTAGTGGATACGCAGTATTTT
clone size: .
V gene: TRBV24-1
J gene: TRBJ2-3
D gene: .

CDR3 protein: CASSPAREGLNSPLHF
CDR3 DNA: TGCGCCAGCAGCCCAGCCCGCGAGGGACTAAATTCACCCCTCCACTTT
clone size: few
V gene: TRBV4-1
J gene: TRBJ1-6
D gene: .

CDR3 protein: CASRPGDTEAFF
CDR3 DNA: TGTGCCAGCCGGCCAGGTGACACTGAAGCTTTCTTT
clone size: few
V gene: TRBV6-6
J gene: TRBJ1-1
D gene: .

CDR3 protein: CASSGGQGTYGYTF
CDR3 DNA: TGTGCCAGCAGCGGGGGACAGGGGACCTATGGCTACACCTTC
clone size: .
V gene: TRBV5-8
J gene: TRBJ1-2
D gene: TRBD1

CDR3 protein: CASRNGQIGAHSPLHF
CDR3 DNA: TGTGCCAGTAGAAACGGTCAGATTGGAGCTCATTCACCCCTCCACTTT
clone size: .
V gene: TRBV19
J gene: TRBJ1-6
D gene: .

CDR3 protein: CASSHSSNTEAFF
CDR3 DNA: TGTGCCAGCAGCCACAGTTCGAACACTGAAGCTTTCTTT
clone size: .
V gene: TRBV9
J gene: TRBJ1-1
D gene: .

CDR3 protein: CASSQEKGTGVNTEAFF
CDR3 DNA: TGTGCCAGCAGCCAGGAGAAGGGGACAGGGGTGAACACTGAAGCTTTCTTT
clone size: .
V gene: TRBV3-1/TRBV3-2
J gene: TRBJ1-1
D gene: TRBD1

CDR3 protein: CASSETGQGSGYTF
CDR3 DNA: TGTGCCAGCAGTGAAACAGGGCAGGGGAGTGGCTACACCTTC
clone size: few
V gene: TRBV2
J gene: TRBJ1-2
D gene: .

CDR3 protein: CASSYAGTGAYYEQYF
CDR3 DNA: TGTGCCAGCAGTTACGCCGGGACAGGGGCTTACTACGAGCAGTACTTC
clone size: .
V gene: TRBV6-5
J gene: TRBJ2-7
D gene: TRBD1

CDR3 protein: CASSQSGGARETQYF
CDR3 DNA: TGTGCCAGCAGCCAAAGCGGGGGGGCCCGCGAGACCCAGTACTTC
clone size: once
V gene: TRBV4-2
J gene: TRBJ2-5
D gene: TRBD2

CDR3 protein: CASSLPDTQYF
CDR3 DNA: TGTGCCAGCAGCCTTCCAGATACGCAGTATTTT
clone size: few
V gene: TRBV28
J gene: TRBJ2-3
D gene: .

CDR3 protein: CACGQRDSPLHF
CDR3 DNA: TGTGCCTGTGGACAGCGCGATTCACCCCTCCACTTT
clone size: .
V gene: TRBV30
J gene: TRBJ1-6
D gene: .

CDR3 protein: CASSLGTAHNYGYTF
CDR3 DNA: TGTGCCAGCAGCTTAGGGACAGCTCATAACTATGGCTACACCTTC
clone size: .
V gene: TRBV7-8
J gene: TRBJ1-2
D gene: .

CDR3 protein: CASSPPRGRANTEAFF
CDR3 DNA: TGTGCCAGCTCACCACCCAGGGGGCGAGCGAACACTGAAGCTTTCTTT
clone size: .
V gene: TRBV18
J gene: TRBJ1-1
D gene: TRBD1

CDR3 protein: CASSKRDTEAFF
CDR3 DNA: TGTGCCAGCAGCAAACGGGACACTGAAGCTTTCTTT
clone size: .
V gene: TRBV5-4
J gene: TRBJ1-1
D gene: .

CDR3 protein: CATSDPAGGLPDTQYF
CDR3 DNA: TGTGCCACCAGTGACCCAGCGGGGGGGCTCCCAGATACGCAGTATTTT
clone size: .
V gene: TRBV24-1
J gene: TRBJ2-3
D gene: TRBD2

CDR3 protein: CASSSPEKGVNSPLHF
CDR3 DNA: TGCGCCAGCAGCTCCCCCGAGAAAGGGGTGAATTCACCCCTCCACTTT
clone size: .
V gene: TRBV5-1
J gene: TRBJ1-6
D gene: .

CDR3 protein: CASSLSQGGYQPQHF
CDR3 DNA: TGTGCCAGCAGCTTATCGCAGGGGGGCTATCAGCCCCAGCATTTT
clone size: .
V gene: TRBV7-2
J gene: TRBJ1-5
D gene: TRBD1

CDR3 protein: CASSQVNRFSTGELFF
CDR3 DNA: TGCGCCAGCAGCCAGGTCAACAGGTTTTCCACCGGGGAGCTGTTTTTT
clone size: .
V gene: TRBV4-3
J gene: TRBJ2-2
D gene: .

CDR3 protein: CASSPPGDTQYF
CDR3 DNA: TGTGCCAGCAGCCCACCCGGGGATACGCAGTATTTT
clone size: .
V gene: TRBV7-8
J gene: TRBJ2-3
D gene: .

CDR3 protein: CASSFRDRSSYEQYF
CDR3 DNA: TGTGCCAGCAGTTTCCGGGACAGGAGCTCCTACGAGCAGTACTTC
clone size: .
V gene: TRBV6-5
J gene: TRBJ2-7
D gene: TRBD1

CDR3 protein: CASSLAGGEGYEQYF
CDR3 DNA: TGTGCCAGCAGCTTGGCCGGGGGGGAAGGCTACGAGCAGTACTTC
clone size: .
V gene: TRBV7-2
J gene: TRBJ2-7
D gene: TRBD2

CDR3 protein: CASSNKGYNEKLFF
CDR3 DNA: TGTGCCAGCAGCAACAAGGGGTATAATGAAAAACTGTTTTTT
clone size: once
V gene: TRBV21-1
J gene: TRBJ1-4
D gene: .

CDR3 protein: CASSVSGGGPYEQYF
CDR3 DNA: TGTGCCAGCAGCGTATCAGGCGGGGGCCCCTACGAGCAGTACTTC
clone size: .
V gene: TRBV9
J gene: TRBJ2-7
D gene: .

CDR3 protein: CASSELGRGYTF
CDR3 DNA: TGTGCCAGCAGTGAATTGGGCCGTGGCTACACCTTC
clone size: once
V gene: TRBV25-1
J gene: TRBJ1-2
D gene: .

CDR3 protein: CASSFPDRGPSQPQHF
CDR3 DNA: TGTGCCAGCAGTTTCCCGGACAGGGGGCCGAGTCAGCCCCAGCATTTT
clone size: .
V gene: TRBV28
J gene: TRBJ1-5
D gene: TRBD1

CDR3 protein: CASSLEAGLTEAFF
CDR3 DNA: TGTGCCAGCAGCTTAGAGGCAGGGCTCACTGAAGCTTTCTTT
clone size: .
V gene: TRBV7-9
J gene: TRBJ1-1
D gene: .

CDR3 protein: CASSPSRDWIDEQFF
CDR3 DNA: TGTGCCAGCAGCCCGTCCCGGGACTGGATCGATGAGCAGTTCTTC
clone size: .
V gene: TRBV4-2
J gene: TRBJ2-1
D gene: .

CDR3 protein: CASNDRDEKLFF
CDR3 DNA: TGTGCCAGTAATGACAGGGATGAAAAACTGTTTTTT
clone size: .
V gene: TRBV19
J gene: TRBJ1-4
D gene: TRBD1

CDR3 protein: CASSLGTSGWNEQFF
CDR3 DNA: TGTGCCAGCAGCCTCGGGACTAGCGGTTGGAATGAGCAGTTCTTC
clone size: .
V gene: TRBV7-9
J gene: TRBJ2-1
D gene: TRBD2

CDR3 protein: CASSPGRAGPSGTIYF
CDR3 DNA: TGTGCCAGCAGCCCAGGCCGGGCAGGGCCCTCCGGCACCATATATTTT
clone size: .
V gene: TRBV5-6
J gene: TRBJ1-3
D gene: .

CDR3 protein: CASSSRTGSYNEQFF
CDR3 DNA: TGTGCCAGCAGCTCGAGGACAGGCTCCTACAATGAGCAGTTCTTC
clone size: few
V gene: TRBV11-3
J gene: TRBJ2-1
D gene: TRBD1

CDR3 protein: CASSLGGQPTDTQYF
CDR3 DNA: TGTGCCAGCAGCTTAGGGGGACAGCCCACAGATACGCAGTATTTT
clone size: .
V gene: TRBV7-2
J gene: TRBJ2-3
D gene: TRBD1

CDR3 protein: CASSRDGGSNEQFF
CDR3 DNA: TGTGCCAGCAGCCGTGACGGAGGCTCCAATGAGCAGTTCTTC
clone size: .
V gene: TRBV9
J gene: TRBJ2-1
D gene: .

CDR3 protein: CASSVGDSGSFRGPYNEQFF
CDR3 DNA: TGTGCCAGCAGCGTAGGTGATAGCGGGAGTTTTCGGGGCCCCTACAATGAGCAGTTCTTC
clone size: .
V gene: TRBV9
J gene: TRBJ2-1
D gene: TRBD2

CDR3 protein: CASKGDTEAFF
CDR3 DNA: TGTGCCAGCAAGGGGGACACTGAAGCTTTCTTT
clone size: .
V gene: TRBV2
J gene: TRBJ1-1
D gene: .

CDR3 protein: CASSESGVQGATNTEAFF
CDR3 DNA: TGTGCCAGCAGTGAATCAGGGGTACAGGGGGCAACGAACACTGAAGCTTTCTTT
clone size: .
V gene: TRBV25-1
J gene: TRBJ1-1
D gene: TRBD1

CDR3 protein: CAWSWAGSGGIDTQYF
CDR3 DNA: TGTGCCTGGAGCTGGGCGGGTAGCGGGGGGATAGATACGCAGTATTTT
clone size: once
V gene: TRBV30
J gene: TRBJ2-3
D gene: TRBD2

CDR3 protein: CASRGDSGIQYF
CDR3 DNA: TGTGCCAGCAGGGGGGACAGCGGCATTCAGTACTTC
clone size: .
V gene: TRBV6-6
J gene: TRBJ2-4
D gene: TRBD1

CDR3 protein: CASSAGVDEAFF
CDR3 DNA: TGCGCCAGCAGCGCGGGGGTAGATGAAGCTTTCTTT
clone size: .
V gene: TRBV5-1
J gene: TRBJ1-1
D gene: .